This entry concerns a single TCR beta chain. Its antigen is not identified. Described time point: patch test 2, 6 weeks after DPC sensitization. As to treatment: therapeutic diphenylcyclopropenone sensitization with weekly scalp DPC. Whole blood, unfractionated, served as the material for total RNA extraction. Germline trimming cut 6 bases from V and 5 bases from J; bases unmatched to any gene: 9. CDR3 length equals 15 residues. Per the germline V gene, CDR1 is LGHDT and CDR2 is YNNKEL (reference sequence). This entry is derived from a study of human T cells and chemical hapten exposure. As processed by the authors: From about 22,000 to 700,000 TCRs were found per sample, with a median of around 96,000. TCRdb itself ran the RACE reads through MiXCR, one entry per CDR3 protein. In this record, the V and J calls reflect TCRdb's handling and not the investigators' own analysis. The sample contains 73,000 or so distinct CDR3 sequences, 7.5% to 9.5% of which appear only once.

The study, taken as a whole, reports: The number of TCRs above 1 in 1000 frequency did not change after DPC sensitization. Alopecia affecting every donor means their immune response may not match healthy people's.

The TCR was taken from a woman in her fifties or sixties with alopecia areata. Some clones in this sample may be carry-over from other donors' samples. This sequence joins TRBV3-1 and TRBJ2-5; TRBD2 matches at 10 bases. The source was whole blood, collected in connection with sensitization to the hapten diphenylcyclopropenone (DPC). CDR3 nucleotide sequence: TGTGCCAGCAGTCGCAGCGGGGGGGCCGGGGAGACCCAGTACTTC. It specifies CASSRSGGAGETQYF.